These 32 T cell receptor beta chains were sequenced from one sample in a study of cytomegalovirus exposure and HLA in healthy donors. Produced via immunoSEQ multiplex PCR; TCRdb's table is partial and in-frame only. The sample consists of hundreds of thousands of clones, 88% of them appearing once. The sample taken for sequencing was PBMCs. The receptors come from a woman aged 18-30 years in good health and CMV-seronegative.

The chain has TRBV9 and TRBJ2-5; weak D call: TRBD2 (7 bases). The CDR3 has 15 residues. Germline V lookup: CDR1 SGDLS, CDR2 YYNGEE. V dropped 7 bases and J dropped 5 bases, with 21 bases sitting between them. In nucleotides, the CDR3 is TGTGCCAGCTCCCTGGGGGGGGCGCTTAGGGAGACCCAGTACTTC. Translation gives CASSLGGALRETQYF.

This chain links TRBV27 with TRBJ1-2, with D perhaps matching TRBD1 (5 bases). Trimming removed 8 bases at V and 2 bases at J, with 9 bases between. The CDR3 is 12 amino acids. CDR1 and CDR2 (germline): MNHEY, SMNVEV (reference sequence). The CDR3 bases are TGTGCCAGCGCAAACAGGAACTATGGCTACACCTTC. This codes for CASANRNYGYTF.

This sequence joins TRBV5-1 and TRBJ2-2; TRBD2 matches 12 bases. The trim removed 1 base at V and 0 bases at J, leaving 4 bases unmatched. Germline CDR1 reads SGHRS; CDR2 reads YFSETQ. There are 18 residues in the CDR3. CDR3 DNA: TGCGCCAGCAGCTTGTCACTAGCGGGAGGCCCGAACACCGGGGAGCTGTTTTTT. This encodes CASSLSLAGGPNTGELFF.

V is TRBV5-1 and J is TRBJ2-7; 7 bases agree with TRBD2. The CDR3 loop spans 16 amino acids. V lost 0 bases and J lost 7; bases outside the gene matches: 13. Germline CDR1 SGHRS, CDR2 YFSETQ. The CDR3 reads CASSLATPAQRGEQYF. CDR3 nucleotides: TGCGCCAGCAGCTTGGCCACCCCGGCCCAGCGGGGAGAGCAGTACTTC.

The chain carries TRBV5-4 and TRBJ2-3; tentatively, D is TRBD1 (5 bases). V was pared by 4 bases and J by 6 bases, with 18 bases between. Germline V gene lookup returns CDR1 SGHNT and CDR2 YYREEE (reference sequence). The CDR3 is 15 amino acids. The CDR3 DNA reads TGTGCCAGCAGCGAGACACTTGGACAAAGGGATACGCAGTATTTT. Translation: CASSETLGQRDTQYF.

This chain links TRBV30 with TRBJ1-1; 10 nucleotides align to TRBD1. This CDR3 comprises 17 residues. V lost 2 bases, J lost 1 base, and 10 bases stayed unmatched. From germline, CDR1 is GTSNPN and CDR2 SVGIG (reference sequence). The CDR3 bases are TGTGCCTGGAGTCCAGCCCGAAGGGACAGGGGGAACACTGAAGCTTTCTTT. As protein: CAWSPARRDRGNTEAFF.

J is TRBJ2-2 and V is TRBV28, with TRBD2 identical over 12 bases. This CDR3 contains 20 residues. CDR1 and CDR2 (germline): MDHEN, SYDVKM. V shed 3 bases, J shed 7 bases, and the junction held 18 bases outside the gene matches. The CDR3 loop is CASSFVRGRTSGKVNGELFF. In DNA form, the CDR3 reads TGTGCCAGCAGTTTCGTCCGGGGGAGGACTAGCGGGAAGGTTAACGGGGAGCTGTTTTTT.

This chain joins TRBV28 and TRBJ2-1, with TRBD2 matching over 10 bases. CDR3 size: 16 residues. The trim removed 7 bases at V and 5 bases at J, leaving 11 bases unmatched. From germline, CDR1 is MDHEN and CDR2 SYDVKM. CDR3 nucleotides: TGTGCCAGCAACCCTTCGAGCGGGAGGGCCGACAATGAGCAGTTCTTC. Translated: CASNPSSGRADNEQFF.

V is TRBV4-1 and J is TRBJ1-1; 8 nucleotides match TRBD1. CDR3 length equals 16 residues. Losses at the gene ends were 1 base for V and 8 bases for J; bases not matched to a gene: 12. Germline V gene data show CDR1 as MGHRA and CDR2 as YSYEKL. CDR3 amino acids: CASSQGGTGKRKEAFF. Written as DNA, the CDR3 is TGCGCCAGCAGCCAAGGGGGGACAGGTAAAAGGAAGGAAGCTTTCTTT.

A single count supports this clone. V gene TRBV4-3 combines with J gene TRBJ2-2; the match to TRBD2 covers 11 bases. The CDR3 is 18 residues long. Unmatched junction bases numbered 8, after V lost 0 bases and J lost 5 bases. The V gene's germline CDR1 is LGHNA and CDR2 YSLEER. CDR3 DNA: TGCGCCAGCAGCCAAGATGGGTGGGCTAGCGGGAGGACCGGGGAGCTGTTTTTT. It yields the protein CASSQDGWASGRTGELFF.

A note on this clone: A junction boundary mismatches the germline segment, possibly from a read error. The V and J genes are TRBV25-1 and TRBJ2-3; D gene unclear. Germline lookup yields CDR1 MGHDK and CDR2 SYGVNS. CDR3 length: 10 amino acids. Here the CDR3 reads CASSVRELHF. In DNA, the CDR3 is TGTGCCAGCAGTGTACGAGAGTTACATTTT.

The gene calls are TRBV28 and TRBJ1-4; D not certain. CDR3 length: 13 residues. Trimming removed 6 bases at V and 8 bases at J, with 13 bases between. The germline V gene encodes CDR1 MDHEN and CDR2 SYDVKM. CDR3 sequence (DNA): TGTGCCAGCAGCATCGTCGGGTCCGAAAAACTGTTTTTT. It specifies CASSIVGSEKLFF. Filled out from reference TRBV28 and TRBJ1-4, the complete variable domain reads DVKVTQSSRYLVKRTGEKVFLECVQDMDHENMFWYRQDPGLGLRLIYFSYDVKMKEKGDIPEGYSVSREKKERFSLILESASTNQTSMYLCASSIVGSEKLFFGSGTQLSVL.

The chain is built from TRBV2 and TRBJ2-2, with D possibly being TRBD1 (7 bases). Germline CDR1 is SNHLY and CDR2 is FYNNEI. The CDR3 has 14 residues. V gave up 6 bases and J gave up 6 bases, with 14 bases separating them. Here the CDR3 DNA reads TGTGCCAGCAGGGGGCAGGGGGGAGCCGGGGAGCTGTTTTTT. It yields the protein CASRGQGGAGELFF.

The chain employs TRBV21-1 and TRBJ2-1; TRBD2, the D gene given by the table, was not confirmed from the DNA. TRBV21-1 is a listed pseudogene. The CDR3 sequence is 16 residues long. The CDR3 spells CATSPRSLAGYNEQFF. The CDR3 DNA follows: TGTGCCACCTCCCCGCGGTCCCTAGCCGGCTACAATGAGCAGTTCTTC.

This chain connects TRBV5-1 to TRBJ2-5; maybe TRBD2 (7 bases). The CDR3 is made up of 15 amino acids. With 6 bases removed from V and 1 base from J, the gap between germline ends came to 16 bases. In germline, CDR1 is SGHRS, CDR2 YFSETQ. As DNA, the CDR3 is TGCGCCAGCACATTGACCGCGGGGGCCCAAGAGACCCAGTACTTC. Protein product: CASTLTAGAQETQYF.

The rearrangement joins TRBV5-4 to TRBJ2-7; D gene unclear. Germline V gene lookup returns CDR1 SGHNT and CDR2 YYREEE (reference sequence). V lost 0 bases, J lost 2 bases, and 9 bases lay in between. The CDR3 contains 14 residues. In DNA, the CDR3 is TGTGCCAGCAGCTTGGATGTGGGCCCCTACGAGCAGTACTTC. Protein sequence: CASSLDVGPYEQYF.

V and J are TRBV5-1 and TRBJ2-3, with D possibly TRBD2 on 5 matching bases. The CDR3 is 15 amino acids. The germline V gene has CDR1 SGHRS and CDR2 YFSETQ. The V and J ends lost 4 bases and 2 bases respectively, with 14 bases between them. For the CDR3, the DNA is TGCGCCAGCAGCGCCCGACTAAGGGCCACAGATACGCAGTATTTT. Amino acid sequence: CASSARLRATDTQYF.

V and J are TRBV6-5 and TRBJ1-5, with D tentatively TRBD1 (5 bases). V dropped 5 bases and J dropped 9 bases, with 20 bases sitting between them. The CDR3 spans 15 residues. Germline V gene lookup returns CDR1 MNHEY and CDR2 SVGAGI. The CDR3 loop is CASSPYLDNTGPQHF. The CDR3 region has the DNA TGTGCCAGCAGTCCCTACCTGGACAATACGGGGCCCCAGCATTTT.

The rearrangement joins TRBV6-1 to TRBJ2-7; TRBD1 matches at 8 bases. The CDR3 length is 15 residues. J lost 6 bases, V lost 2 bases, and 9 bases had no gene match. Per germline, CDR1 MNHNS and CDR2 SASEGT. The CDR3 here is CASSEPGQGRREQYF. The CDR3 DNA follows: TGTGCCAGCAGTGAACCCGGACAGGGCCGACGCGAGCAGTACTTC.

The chain combines TRBV30 with TRBJ2-1; D may be TRBD2 (6 bases). Trimming removed 2 bases from V and 9 bases from J, with 20 bases in between. This CDR3 is built from 15 residues. Germline-derived CDR1 and CDR2 are GTSNPN and SVGIG (reference sequence). CDR3 in DNA: TGTGCCTGGAGTAAGCCCCTAAGACTAGAAGGTGAGCAGTTCTTC. Translation: CAWSKPLRLEGEQFF.

The V call is TRBV2, the J call TRBJ2-1; D might be TRBD1 (5 bases). The CDR3 runs 14 residues. With 6 bases removed from V and 0 bases from J, the gap between germline ends came to 9 bases. Germline CDR1 reads SNHLY; CDR2 reads FYNNEI. The CDR3 here is CASRGRNSYNEQFF. The CDR3 DNA follows: TGTGCCAGCAGGGGGCGGAACTCCTACAATGAGCAGTTCTTC.

J is TRBJ2-3 and V is TRBV10-1, with TRBD2 matching 11 bases. CDR1 is WNHNN and CDR2 is SYGVQD in the germline V gene (reference sequence). Losses at the gene ends were 5 bases for V and 2 bases for J; bases not matched to a gene: 9. The length of the CDR3 is 17 residues. CDR3 DNA: TGCGCCAGCAGTCCACTAGCGGGAGTCGAGGACACAGATACGCAGTATTTT. Its translation is CASSPLAGVEDTDTQYF.

J is TRBJ2-2 and V is TRBV13; perhaps TRBD2 as D (5 bases). Germline V CDR1 and CDR2: PRHDT, FYEKMQ (reference sequence). The CDR3 loop spans 14 amino acids. CDR3 sequence (DNA): TGTGGTTCCAGTGGGAGTCCGAACACCGGGGAGCTGTTTTTT. This codes for CGSSGSPNTGELFF.

The CDR3 reads CASSRLAGGPDTQYF. CDR3 DNA sequence: TGCGCCAGCAGCCGACTAGCGGGAGGACCAGATACGCAGTATTTT. This chain joins TRBV4-1 and TRBJ2-3; 13 positions agree with TRBD2. CDR1 MGHRA and CDR2 YSYEKL come from the germline V gene. V shed 4 bases and J 4 bases; nucleotides not matched to a gene: 2. The CDR3 totals 15 residues.

This clone appeared a single time. The chain employs TRBV5-1 and TRBJ1-5; no clear D gene. The CDR3 runs to 17 residues. Germline V gene data show CDR1 as SGHRS and CDR2 as YFSETQ. Between the trimmed V and J ends, which lost 0 bases and 0 bases, there was a span of 13 bases. As DNA, the CDR3 is TGCGCCAGCAGCTTGGTAATCTACGGGAATAGCAATCAGCCCCAGCATTTT. Protein: CASSLVIYGNSNQPQHF.

This clone has just a few counts. This chain connects TRBV6-5 to TRBJ2-7; 7 positions agree with TRBD1. The ends lost 6 bases at V and 3 bases at J; junction bases unmatched: 11. The CDR3 loop spans 15 amino acids. Germline V gene lookup returns CDR1 MNHEY and CDR2 SVGAGI. In DNA form, the CDR3 reads TGTGCCAGCAGCCGTTCGATAGGGGGCGGCTACGAGCAGTACTTC. As protein: CASSRSIGGGYEQYF.

On this clone itself: Different DNA sequences within this sample yield the same CDR3. This chain connects TRBV27 to TRBJ1-2, with TRBD1 as a possible D gene (5 bases). V was clipped by 6 bases and J by 0 bases, with 8 bases between them. Germline V gene lookup returns CDR1 MNHEY and CDR2 SMNVEV (reference sequence). This CDR3 region has 13 residues. Here the CDR3 reads CASSPGPNYGYTF. The CDR3 DNA follows: TGTGCCAGCAGCCCAGGGCCTAACTATGGCTACACCTTC.

This clone was recorded once. The chain employs TRBV11-2 and TRBJ2-3; possibly TRBD2 for D (7 bases). The CDR3 is 15 amino acids. Germline V CDR1 and CDR2: SGHAT, FQNNGV. With 1 base removed from V and 2 bases from J, the gap between germline ends came to 10 bases. The CDR3 DNA reads TGTGCCAGCAGCTTAGCGGGGGGCCCCACAGATACGCAGTATTTT. Its translation is CASSLAGGPTDTQYF.

The chain joins TRBV27 to TRBJ1-2; D possibly corresponds to TRBD1 (5 bases). There are 17 residues in the CDR3. CDR1 and CDR2 (germline): MNHEY, SMNVEV (reference sequence). The germline V and J ends were trimmed by 5 bases and 8 bases, with 27 bases remaining between them. The CDR3 DNA follows: TGTGCCAGCAGTAGTTTGGGGATTGGACACGGTAAGGTCGGCTACACCTTC. Translating gives CASSSLGIGHGKVGYTF.

The J gene is TRBJ2-3, the V gene TRBV6-6; TRBD2 might be the D (6 bases). The CDR3 runs 15 residues. Trimming cost V 6 bases and J 2 bases, with 15 bases left between them. Germline loops: CDR1 MNHNY, CDR2 SVGAGI (reference sequence). CDR3 sequence: CASRPFSGTTDTQYF. CDR3 DNA sequence: TGTGCCAGCAGACCCTTTAGCGGAACCACAGATACGCAGTATTTT.

This clone has only a few counts. The chain is built from TRBV10-2 and TRBJ2-1; 8 positions match TRBD2. The germline CDR1 and CDR2 sequences are WSHSY and SAAADI. The CDR3 contains 15 residues. The ends lost 3 bases at V and 5 bases at J; junction bases unmatched: 6. The CDR3 nucleotides read TGCGCCAGCAGTGACGGAGCGGGAGATAACAATGAGCAGTTCTTC. Translation gives CASSDGAGDNNEQFF.

J is TRBJ1-1 and V is TRBV6-1, with a possible D match to TRBD1 (6 bases). The CDR3 totals 16 residues. Per the germline V gene, CDR1 is MNHNS and CDR2 is SASEGT. V was clipped by 2 bases and J by 4 bases, with 17 bases between them. CDR3 in amino acids: CASSEKATGWVTEAFF. The CDR3 DNA is TGTGCCAGCAGTGAAAAGGCGACAGGTTGGGTCACTGAAGCTTTCTTT.